Listed below are T cell receptor beta chains from one sample, sequenced in a study of PD-L1 blockade in urothelial cancer. Libraries were prepared by immunoSEQ multiplex PCR; TCRdb keeps only in-frame clonotypes and omits some of them. The profile shows over 45,000 clones, around 83% of them singletons. Material: PBMCs, obtained around atezolizumab (anti-PD-L1) treatment. The receptors originated from a man over 45 with urothelial cancer. Each CDR3 is given with its conserved first and last residue. Each record gives: J gene, V gene, CDR3 length, D gene, clone size, CDR3 DNA, CDR3 protein. A D gene is named only where the DNA matches it firmly. Rows give clone size only sometimes, using once, few, many, or a class for an expanded clone.

>TRBJ2-5|TRBV5-1|11|NA|NA
TGCGCCAGCAGCGTACAAGAGACCCAGTACTTC
CASSVQETQYF
>TRBJ2-7|TRBV6-5|13|TRBD1|NA
TGTGCCAGCAGCCGGACAGGGGCCTACGAGCAGTACTTC
CASSRTGAYEQYF
>TRBJ2-5|TRBV5-1|14|TRBD2|few
TGCGCCAGCAGCTTGGCCGTCCAGCGGGAGAGTCAGTACTTC
CASSLAVQRESQYF
>TRBJ1-4|TRBV2|13|NA|NA
TGTGCCAGCAGTGAAGGCAGGCCTGAAAAACTGTTTTTT
CASSEGRPEKLFF
>TRBJ1-4|TRBV2|16|TRBD1|NA
TGTGCCAGCAGTGAGGGACAGGCCGCAACTAATGAAAAACTGTTTTTT
CASSEGQAATNEKLFF
>TRBJ2-7|TRBV2|15|TRBD2|NA
TGTGCCAGCAGTGATTTGGTGGGAGGGCCGGGCGAGCAGTACTTC
CASSDLVGGPGEQYF
>TRBJ1-4|TRBV28|14|NA|NA
TGTGCCAGCAGTTTAAGGCAGGGCAATGAAAAACTGTTTTTT
CASSLRQGNEKLFF
>TRBJ2-2|TRBV6-1|15|TRBD1|NA
TGTGCCAGCAGTGAAAGGGACAGGGTTATCGGGGAGCTGTTTTTT
CASSERDRVIGELFF
>TRBJ1-4|TRBV30|13|NA|NA
TGTGCCTCCGAGACAGGCCCAGGGGAAAAACTGTTTTTT
CASETGPGEKLFF
>TRBJ2-3|TRBV2|15|TRBD2|few
TGTGCCAGCAGCCAAGGGACTAGCGGCACAGATACGCAGTATTTT
CASSQGTSGTDTQYF
>TRBJ2-1|TRBV7-3|14|TRBD2|once
TGTGCCAGCAGTACCGGGACTAGCGGCAATGAGCAGTTCTTC
CASSTGTSGNEQFF
>TRBJ2-3|TRBV5-4|16|NA|NA
TGTGCCAGCAGCTTGGCCACGTCGGGAGCCGGAGATACGCAGTATTTT
CASSLATSGAGDTQYF
>TRBJ2-7|TRBV28|15|TRBD1|NA
TGTGCCAGCAGTTGGGACAGGGGGCCCTCCTACGAGCAGTACTTC
CASSWDRGPSYEQYF